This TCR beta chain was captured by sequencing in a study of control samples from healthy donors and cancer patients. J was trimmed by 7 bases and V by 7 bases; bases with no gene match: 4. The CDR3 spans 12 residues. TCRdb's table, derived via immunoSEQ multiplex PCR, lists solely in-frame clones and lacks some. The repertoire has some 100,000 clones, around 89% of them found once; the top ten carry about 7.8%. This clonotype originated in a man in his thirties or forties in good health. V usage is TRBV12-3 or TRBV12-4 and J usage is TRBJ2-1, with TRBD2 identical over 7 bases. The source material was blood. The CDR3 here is CASMWRENEQFF. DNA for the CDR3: TGTGCCAGCATGTGGCGGGAGAATGAGCAGTTCTTC.